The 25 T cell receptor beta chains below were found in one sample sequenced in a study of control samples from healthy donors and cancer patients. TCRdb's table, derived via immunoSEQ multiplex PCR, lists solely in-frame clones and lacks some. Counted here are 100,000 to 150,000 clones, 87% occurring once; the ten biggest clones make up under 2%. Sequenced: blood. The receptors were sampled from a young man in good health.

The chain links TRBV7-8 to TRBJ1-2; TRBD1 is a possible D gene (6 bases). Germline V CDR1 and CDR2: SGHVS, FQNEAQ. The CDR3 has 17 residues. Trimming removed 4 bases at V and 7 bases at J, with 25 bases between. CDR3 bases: TGTGCCAGCAGCTCCTTGGAGGGGGGGGCGGAGTACGGTGGCTACACCTTC. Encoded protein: CASSSLEGGAEYGGYTF. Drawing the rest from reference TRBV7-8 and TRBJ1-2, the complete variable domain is GAGVSQSPRYKVAKRGQDVALRCDPISGHVSLFWYQQALGQGPEFLTYFQNEAQLDKSGLPSDRFFAERPEGSVSTLKIQRTQQEDSAVYLCASSSLEGGAEYGGYTFGSGTRLTVV.

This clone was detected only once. DNA for the CDR3: TGTGCCAGCAGTTTGGCCGCGGGGGGTGGGGCCAACGTCCTGACTTTC. Protein sequence: CASSLAAGGGANVLTF. The chain combines TRBV27 with TRBJ2-6; TRBD2 matches 8 bases. Germline CDR1 is MNHEY and CDR2 is SMNVEV (reference sequence). The trim removed 3 bases at V and 3 bases at J, leaving 4 bases unmatched. The CDR3 consists of 16 residues.

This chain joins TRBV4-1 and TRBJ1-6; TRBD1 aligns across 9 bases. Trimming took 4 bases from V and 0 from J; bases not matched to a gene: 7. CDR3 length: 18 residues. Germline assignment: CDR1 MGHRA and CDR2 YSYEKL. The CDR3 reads CASSLSRDRDSYNSPLHF. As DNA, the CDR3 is TGCGCCAGCAGCCTCTCCCGGGACAGGGACTCCTATAATTCACCCCTCCACTTT.

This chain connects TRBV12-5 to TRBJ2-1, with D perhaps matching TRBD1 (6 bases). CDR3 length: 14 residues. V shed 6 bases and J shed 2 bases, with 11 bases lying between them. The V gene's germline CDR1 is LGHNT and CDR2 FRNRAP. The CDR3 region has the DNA TGTGCTAGTGGAGCACAGGGACCCTACAATGAGCAGTTCTTC. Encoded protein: CASGAQGPYNEQFF.

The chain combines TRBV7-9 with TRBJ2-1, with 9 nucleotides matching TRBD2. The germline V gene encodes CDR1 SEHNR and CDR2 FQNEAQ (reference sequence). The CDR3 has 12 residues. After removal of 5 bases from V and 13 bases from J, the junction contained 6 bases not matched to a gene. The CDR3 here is CASSQTSGEQFF. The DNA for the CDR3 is TGTGCCAGCAGCCAGACTAGCGGAGAACAGTTCTTC.

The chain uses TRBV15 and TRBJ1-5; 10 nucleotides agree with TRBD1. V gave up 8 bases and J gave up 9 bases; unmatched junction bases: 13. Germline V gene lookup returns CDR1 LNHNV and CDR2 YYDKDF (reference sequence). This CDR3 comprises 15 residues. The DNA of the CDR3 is TGTGCCACCTCCCGGGACAGGGGTACGAGGGTGCCCCAGCATTTT. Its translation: CATSRDRGTRVPQHF.

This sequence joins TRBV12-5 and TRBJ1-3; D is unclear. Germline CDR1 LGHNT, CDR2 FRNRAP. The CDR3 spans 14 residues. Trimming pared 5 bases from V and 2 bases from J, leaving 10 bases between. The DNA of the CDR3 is TGTGCTAGTGGTCGTTCGGCGCCTGGAAACACCATATATTTT. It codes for CASGRSAPGNTIYF.

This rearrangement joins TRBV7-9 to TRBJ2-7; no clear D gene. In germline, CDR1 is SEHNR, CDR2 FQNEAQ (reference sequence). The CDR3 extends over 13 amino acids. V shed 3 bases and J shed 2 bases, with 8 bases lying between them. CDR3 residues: CASSFGSTYEQYF. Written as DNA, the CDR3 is TGTGCCAGCAGCTTTGGTTCCACCTACGAGCAGTACTTC.

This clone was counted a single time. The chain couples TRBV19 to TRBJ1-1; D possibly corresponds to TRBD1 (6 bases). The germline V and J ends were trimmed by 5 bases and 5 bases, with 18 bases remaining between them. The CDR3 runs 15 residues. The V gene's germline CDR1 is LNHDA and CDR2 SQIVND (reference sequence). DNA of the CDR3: TGTGCCAGTAGTTCTAAGGACAGCTGGCGGACTGAAGCTTTCTTT. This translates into CASSSKDSWRTEAFF. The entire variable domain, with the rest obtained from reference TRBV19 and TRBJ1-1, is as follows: DGGITQSPKYLFRKEGQNVTLSCEQNLNHDAMYWYRQDPGQGLRLIYYSQIVNDFQKGDIAEGYSVSREKKESFPLTVTSAQKNPTAFYLCASSSKDSWRTEAFFGQGTRLTVV.

CDR3 nucleotides: TGTGCCAGCAGTCCCCGGAGGTCTGACGCTGAAGCTTTCTTT. Translated, it gives CASSPRRSDAEAFF. The chain recombines TRBV27 with TRBJ1-1, with no clear D. Germline V gene data show CDR1 as MNHEY and CDR2 as SMNVEV (reference sequence). This CDR3 has 14 residues. The V and J ends lost 5 bases and 6 bases respectively, with 16 bases between them.

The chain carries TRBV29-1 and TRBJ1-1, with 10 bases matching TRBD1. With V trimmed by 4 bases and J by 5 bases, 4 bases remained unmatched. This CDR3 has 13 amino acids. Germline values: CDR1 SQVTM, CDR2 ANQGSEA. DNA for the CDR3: TGCAGCGTTGCGGGACAGGGGAGGACTGAAGCTTTCTTT. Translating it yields CSVAGQGRTEAFF.

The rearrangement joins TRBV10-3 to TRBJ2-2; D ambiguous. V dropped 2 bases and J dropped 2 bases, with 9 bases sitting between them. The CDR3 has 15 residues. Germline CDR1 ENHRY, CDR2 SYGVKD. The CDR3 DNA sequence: TGTGCCATCAGTGAGGAGACACCCAACACCGGGGAGCTGTTTTTT. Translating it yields CAISEETPNTGELFF.

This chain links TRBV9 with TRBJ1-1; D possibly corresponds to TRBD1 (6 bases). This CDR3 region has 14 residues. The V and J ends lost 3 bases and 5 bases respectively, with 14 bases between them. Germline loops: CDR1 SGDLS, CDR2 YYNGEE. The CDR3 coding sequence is TGTGCCAGCAGCGCAGAGACAGGTTATACTGAAGCTTTCTTT. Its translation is CASSAETGYTEAFF.

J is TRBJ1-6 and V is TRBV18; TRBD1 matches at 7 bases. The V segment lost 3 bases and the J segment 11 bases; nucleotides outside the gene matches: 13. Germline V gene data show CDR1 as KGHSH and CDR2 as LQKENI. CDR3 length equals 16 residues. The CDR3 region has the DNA TGTGCCAGCTCACCGGACAGGACATTTCAGGACGCACCCCTCCACTTT. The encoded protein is CASSPDRTFQDAPLHF.

The CDR3, as DNA: TGTGCCTGGGGAGGGACTTTCAACACCGGGGAGCTGTTTTTT. It specifies CAWGGTFNTGELFF. The rearrangement joins TRBV30 to TRBJ2-2; tentative D call: TRBD2 (6 bases). The V gene's germline CDR1 is GTSNPN and CDR2 SVGIG (reference sequence). This CDR3 is built from 14 residues. The V gene lost 5 bases and the J gene lost 2 bases, with 12 bases spanning the gap.

CDR3 coding DNA: TGCAGTGCTAGTGAAGCGAACACTGAAGCTTTCTTT. Its translation: CSASEANTEAFF. The chain has TRBV20-1 and TRBJ1-1; D uncertain. Germline CDR1 and CDR2: DFQATT and SNEGSKA (reference sequence). Trimming removed 3 bases at V and 1 base at J, with 6 bases between. This CDR3 has 12 amino acids.

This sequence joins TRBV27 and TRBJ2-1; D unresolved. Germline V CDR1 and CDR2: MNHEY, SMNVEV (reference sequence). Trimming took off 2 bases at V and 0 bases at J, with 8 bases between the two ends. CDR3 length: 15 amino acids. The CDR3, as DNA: TGTGCCAGCAGTTTAGGCGCGAGCTCCTACAATGAGCAGTTCTTC. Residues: CASSLGASSYNEQFF.

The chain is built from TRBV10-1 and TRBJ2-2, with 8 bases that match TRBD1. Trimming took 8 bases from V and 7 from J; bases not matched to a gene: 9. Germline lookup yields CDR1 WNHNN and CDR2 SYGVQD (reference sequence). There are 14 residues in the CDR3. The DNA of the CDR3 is TGCGCCAGCCAAATGGACAGGGAAATCGGGGAGCTGTTTTTT. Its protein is CASQMDREIGELFF.

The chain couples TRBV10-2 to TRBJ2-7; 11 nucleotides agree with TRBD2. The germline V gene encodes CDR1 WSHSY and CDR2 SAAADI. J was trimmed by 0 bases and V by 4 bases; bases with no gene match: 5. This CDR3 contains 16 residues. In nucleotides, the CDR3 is TGCGCCAGCAGTGGGACTAGCGGGTTCAGCTCCTACGAGCAGTACTTC. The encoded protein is CASSGTSGFSSYEQYF.

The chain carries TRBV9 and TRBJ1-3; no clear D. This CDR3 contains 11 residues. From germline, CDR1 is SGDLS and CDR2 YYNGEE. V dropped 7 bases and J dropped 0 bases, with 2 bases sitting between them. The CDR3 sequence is CASDSGNTIYF. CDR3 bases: TGTGCCAGCGACTCTGGAAACACCATATATTTT.

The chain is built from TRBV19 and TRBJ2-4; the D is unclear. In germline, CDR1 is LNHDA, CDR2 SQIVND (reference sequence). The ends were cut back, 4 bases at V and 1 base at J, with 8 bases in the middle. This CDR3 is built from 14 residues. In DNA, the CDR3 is TGTGCCAGTAGTAGGTCACCGGCCAAAAACATTCAGTACTTC. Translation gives CASSRSPAKNIQYF.

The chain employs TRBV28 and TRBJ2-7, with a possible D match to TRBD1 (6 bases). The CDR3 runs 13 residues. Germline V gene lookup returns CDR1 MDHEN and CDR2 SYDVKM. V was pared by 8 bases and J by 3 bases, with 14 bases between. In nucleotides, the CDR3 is TGTGCCAGCGGGGTCGGACAGCTCTACGAGCAGTACTTC. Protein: CASGVGQLYEQYF.

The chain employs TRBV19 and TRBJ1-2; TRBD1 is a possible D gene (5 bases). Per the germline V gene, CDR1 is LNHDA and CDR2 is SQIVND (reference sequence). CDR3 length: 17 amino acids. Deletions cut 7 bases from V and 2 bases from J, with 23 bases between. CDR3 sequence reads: CASTRGPIDTLNYGYTF. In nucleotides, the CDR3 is TGTGCCAGTACGAGGGGCCCAATCGACACGCTGAACTATGGCTACACCTTC.

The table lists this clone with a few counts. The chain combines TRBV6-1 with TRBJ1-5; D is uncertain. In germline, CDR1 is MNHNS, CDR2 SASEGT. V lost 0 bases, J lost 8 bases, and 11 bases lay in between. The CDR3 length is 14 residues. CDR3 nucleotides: TGTGCCAGCAGTGAAGCCGGTAAGGCAGAGCCCCAGCATTTT. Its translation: CASSEAGKAEPQHF.

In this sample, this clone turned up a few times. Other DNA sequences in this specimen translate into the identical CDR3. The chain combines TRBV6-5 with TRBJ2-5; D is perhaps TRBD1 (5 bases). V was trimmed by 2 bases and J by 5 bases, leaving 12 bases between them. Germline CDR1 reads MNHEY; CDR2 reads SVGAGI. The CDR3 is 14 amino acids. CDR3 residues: CASSYGALGETQYF. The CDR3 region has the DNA TGTGCCAGCAGTTACGGGGCCCTCGGGGAGACCCAGTACTTC.